This TCR beta chain was sequenced during a study of CD8+ T cells in alopecia areata. Study-wide findings and caveats: Alphabeta T cells residing in normal skin are also sequenced in scalp samples. Lesional scalp, especially alopecia totalis/universalis, showed higher clonality than normal scalp.

CDR1 is MDHEN, CDR2 SYDVKM, per germline. The V end was cut by 3 bases, the J end by 0 bases, with 9 bases between. The CDR3 has 15 residues. Comment on this clone: Its specificity is not known.

It was cDNA, reverse transcribed from extracted RNA, that served as the sequencing template. Data came from immunoSEQ multiplex PCR; TCRdb stores just in-frame clones and leaves some out. Of some 150,000 clones detected, 62% appear once; the ten largest clones hold 36%. The chain links TRBV28 to TRBJ2-1; D uncertain. The origin of this receptor is a human donor in good health. The sample taken for sequencing was CD8+ T cells sorted from blood. The chain's CDR3 is CASSFQPNSYNEQFF. The CDR3 DNA sequence: TGTGCCAGCAGTTTTCAACCGAACTCCTACAATGAGCAGTTCTTC.